This TCR beta chain was sequenced for a study of shared clonotypes between healthy human individuals. Looked up from germline, CDR1 is SGHKS and CDR2 is YYEKEE (reference sequence). With 1 base clipped from V and 3 bases from J, the junction kept 8 bases outside the gene matches. The CDR3 is 17 residues long. Whole-study results and caveats: Generation probabilities of non-shared clonotypes were lower (relative to those shared by all four donors).

TCRdb's table, derived via immunoSEQ multiplex PCR, lists solely in-frame clones and lacks some. In the table there are over a million clones, around 97% of which are singletons. Of note for this clone: Its antigen is as yet unknown.

The sequencing input was naive CD4+ T cells sorted from blood. Subset here: CD45RA+ positively selected. The clonotype comes from a man between 25 and 39 years old in good health. The V gene is TRBV5-5, the J gene TRBJ2-1; 9 bases line up with TRBD1. In DNA form, the CDR3 reads TGTGCCAGCAGCTTGAGGTATAGGACAGGGGACTACAATGAGCAGTTCTTC. This sequence encodes CASSLRYRTGDYNEQFF.